These T cell receptor beta chains were read from a single sample in a study of blood T cell repertoires in COVID-19. TCRdb's table, derived via immunoSEQ multiplex PCR, lists solely in-frame clones and lacks some. The sample yields fewer than 150,000 clones, 84% seen once. Source material: peripheral blood. These receptors all come from a woman aged 25 to 45 who had recovered from COVID-19. Both conserved end residues are trimmed from each CDR3. The order of the fields is V gene, D gene, J gene, CDR3 protein. D genes are given only for firm matches.

>TRBV29-1|TRBD2|TRBJ2-7
SVRTSDEQY
>TRBV3-1/TRBV3-2|NA|TRBJ2-2
ASSPGVTNTGELF
>TRBV14|TRBD2|TRBJ2-2
ASSQRSGTSPGELF
>TRBV6-1|NA|TRBJ2-7
ASSDTGYYEQY
>TRBV7-9|TRBD1|TRBJ2-5
ASSHGQGKETQY
>TRBV5-1|TRBD2|TRBJ2-3
ASRATSGRADTQY
>TRBV20-1|NA|TRBJ1-1
SASNQNTEAF
>TRBV4-2|TRBD1|TRBJ1-2
ASSQEAGGQYGYT
>TRBV18|TRBD1|TRBJ2-7
ASSRDRVYEQY
>TRBV7-9|TRBD1|TRBJ2-1
ASSAGTGNSYNEQF
>TRBV2|TRBD1|TRBJ1-4
ASIRDREGFREKLF
>TRBV18|NA|TRBJ2-5
ASSLGETQY
>TRBV5-6|NA|TRBJ2-7
ASTRRNQRYSYEQY
>TRBV29-1|TRBD2|TRBJ2-1
SVERPPGGSLQF